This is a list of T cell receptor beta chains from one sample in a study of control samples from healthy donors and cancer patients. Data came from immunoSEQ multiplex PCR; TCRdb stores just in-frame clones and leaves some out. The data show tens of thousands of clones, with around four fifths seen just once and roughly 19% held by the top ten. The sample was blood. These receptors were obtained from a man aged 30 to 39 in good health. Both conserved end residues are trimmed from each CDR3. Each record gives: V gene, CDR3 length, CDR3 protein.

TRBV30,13,AWRGRDRGHQPQH
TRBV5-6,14,ASSLSTSFDVYGYT
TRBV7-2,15,ASSLGPGRGTGNTIY
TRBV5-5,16,ASSLEAGFGSYNSPLH
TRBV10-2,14,ASSESEDREVPEAF
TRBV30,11,AWSAGGRQPQH
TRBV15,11,ATSRDRPGEQY
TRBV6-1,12,ASSEEWNKNTQY
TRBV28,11,ASRPREYTEAF
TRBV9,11,ASSETPGYEQY
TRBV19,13,ASSSRRGGFYGYT
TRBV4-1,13,ASSQVWGSGDGYT
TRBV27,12,ASSLTQGTGELF
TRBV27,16,ASSLSRSSVSGANVLT
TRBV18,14,ASSPSTHQRTDTQY
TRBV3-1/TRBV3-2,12,ASSHEGLNTEAF
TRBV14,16,ASSQYTSGGLNTGELF
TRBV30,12,AWSVGQGSSPLH
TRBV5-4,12,ASSAARPGDEQY
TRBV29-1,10,SARDTIYEQY
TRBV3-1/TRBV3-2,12,ASSPSMMNTEAF
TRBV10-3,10,AISESVYGYT
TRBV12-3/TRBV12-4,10,ASSLENYGYT
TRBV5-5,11,ASSIRRDEKLF
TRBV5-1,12,ASTWGLAEDTQY
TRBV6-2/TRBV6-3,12,ASSSYDNSYEQY
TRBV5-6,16,ASSLGHPGTSVTDTQY
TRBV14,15,ASSQFLAGGLAYEQY
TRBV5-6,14,ASSSNYQGLVFGYT
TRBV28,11,ASRPSWNTEAF
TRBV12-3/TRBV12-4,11,ASSRTSTDTQY
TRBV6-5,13,ASSYSRGKDTEAF
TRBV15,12,ATRDREGLTEAF